These T cell receptor beta chains were read from a single sample in a study of shared clonotypes between healthy human individuals. Here immunoSEQ multiplex PCR was the method, and the copy in TCRdb shows in-frame clones only, minus some. The repertoire holds roughly 500,000 clones, with approximately 95% as singletons. The material sequenced was naive CD4+ T cells sorted from blood. Receptors originate from a woman in her twenties or thirties in good health. Both conserved end residues are part of each CDR3. Each record gives: D gene, clone size, J gene, V gene, CDR3 length, CDR3 protein, CDR3 DNA. D genes are given only for firm matches. Clone size appears in some rows only: once, few, many, or a class for an expanded clone.

TRBD1 once TRBJ2-7 TRBV29-1 15 CSVEEDRGVGYEQYF TGCAGCGTTGAGGAAGACAGGGGGGTAGGCTACGAGCAGTACTTC
TRBD2 NA TRBJ2-7 TRBV28 15 CASSSISGINHEQYF TGTGCCAGCAGTTCCATTAGCGGGATTAATCACGAGCAGTACTTC
TRBD2 NA TRBJ2-1 TRBV28 16 CASSASGRAFQLEQFF TGTGCCAGCAGTGCCAGCGGGAGGGCCTTTCAACTTGAGCAGTTCTTC
TRBD1 NA TRBJ2-7 TRBV15 15 CATSRDGTGSHEQYF TGTGCCACCAGCAGGGACGGGACAGGTTCCCACGAGCAGTACTTC
NA NA TRBJ2-2 TRBV4-2 14 CASSQETGTGELFF TGTGCCAGCAGCCAAGAGACAGGCACCGGGGAGCTGTTTTTT
NA NA TRBJ1-1 TRBV6-5 14 CASKKEGPSSEAFF TGTGCCAGCAAGAAAGAGGGCCCTAGCTCTGAAGCTTTCTTT
TRBD1 NA TRBJ1-1 TRBV4-1 16 CASSQRDRDMNTEAFF TGCGCCAGCAGCCAACGGGACAGGGACATGAACACTGAAGCTTTCTTT
NA NA TRBJ2-7 TRBV5-1 14 CASSVTTLSYEQYF TGCGCCAGCAGCGTGACGACACTCTCCTACGAGCAGTACTTC
NA NA TRBJ2-1 TRBV27 18 CASSLETDRLLSYNEQFF TGTGCCAGCAGTTTAGAGACAGACCGCTTACTCTCCTACAATGAGCAGTTCTTC
TRBD1 NA TRBJ2-5 TRBV6-5 14 CASTDRGSKETQYF TGTGCCAGCACGGACAGGGGGTCTAAAGAGACCCAGTACTTC
NA NA TRBJ2-5 TRBV10-3 17 CAISAPSRTVLQETQYF TGTGCCATCAGCGCACCTTCAAGAACAGTTCTTCAAGAGACCCAGTACTTC
TRBD2 NA TRBJ2-5 TRBV29-1 12 CSARLARETQYF TGCAGCGCGCGACTAGCGCGAGAGACCCAGTACTTC
NA NA TRBJ1-1 TRBV13 16 CASSFRPGHPNFEAFF TGTGCCAGCAGCTTCCGACCGGGACATCCTAACTTTGAAGCTTTCTTT
NA NA TRBJ2-7 TRBV30 11 CAGSVLHEQYF TGTGCCGGGAGCGTCCTCCACGAGCAGTACTTC
NA once TRBJ2-1 TRBV7-9 16 CASSLEGESSYNEQFF TGTGCCAGCAGCTTAGAGGGGGAGAGCTCCTACAATGAGCAGTTCTTC
NA NA TRBJ2-2 TRBV2 14 CASSEERHTGELFF TGTGCCAGCAGTGAAGAGAGGCACACCGGGGAGCTGTTTTTT
TRBD2 NA TRBJ2-2 TRBV19 16 CASSTSGRARAGELFF TGTGCCAGTAGTACTAGCGGGAGAGCCCGGGCCGGGGAGCTGTTTTTT
TRBD2 NA TRBJ2-7 TRBV4-1 17 CASSQDPDSGAPPEQYF TGCGCCAGCAGCCAAGATCCGGATAGCGGGGCCCCTCCCGAGCAGTACTTC
NA NA TRBJ1-3 TRBV4-1 16 CASSQERRHSGNTIYF TGCGCCAGCAGCCAAGAACGGAGACACTCTGGAAACACCATATATTTT
NA NA TRBJ1-4 TRBV6-6 15 CASSPQGTTNEKLFF TGTGCCAGCAGTCCCCAGGGGACAACTAATGAAAAACTGTTTTTT
NA NA TRBJ1-2 TRBV18 14 CASSPKTGNYGYTF TGTGCCAGCTCACCGAAAACAGGGAACTATGGCTACACCTTC
TRBD2 NA TRBJ2-3 TRBV27 13 CAAGERWGDTQYF TGTGCCGCGGGAGAGAGGTGGGGAGATACGCAGTATTTT
NA NA TRBJ2-1 TRBV7-8 12 CASSVTPGEQFF TGTGCCAGCAGCGTAACCCCGGGTGAGCAGTTCTTC
NA NA TRBJ2-1 TRBV21-1 15 CASSKRDGEYNEQFF TGTGCCAGCAGCAAGCGGGATGGGGAATACAATGAGCAGTTCTTC
NA NA TRBJ2-3 TRBV4-1 11 CASSQGGVRYF TGCGCCAGCAGCCAGGGCGGGGTAAGGTATTTT
NA once TRBJ2-7 TRBV21-1 14 CASSIDRSSYEQYF TGTGCCAGCAGCATCGACAGGAGCTCCTACGAGCAGTACTTC
NA NA TRBJ1-2 TRBV29-1 13 CSVVVLGTNGYTF TGCAGCGTTGTCGTCCTGGGTACGAATGGCTACACCTTC
TRBD1 NA TRBJ2-7 TRBV9 16 CASSATPGQGYYEQYF TGTGCCAGCAGCGCTACACCGGGACAGGGCTATTACGAGCAGTACTTC
NA NA TRBJ2-1 TRBV5-6 15 CASSLVWGRDNEQFF TGTGCCAGCAGCTTGGTCTGGGGTCGGGACAATGAGCAGTTCTTC
NA NA TRBJ2-1 TRBV14 15 CASSQVRGLDNEQFF TGTGCCAGCAGCCAAGTTCGGGGGCTTGACAATGAGCAGTTCTTC
NA NA TRBJ1-5 TRBV5-1 15 CASSWTPGQNQPQHF TGCGCCAGCAGCTGGACGCCCGGGCAGAATCAGCCCCAGCATTTT
NA NA TRBJ2-1 TRBV6-5 13 CASTRGANNEQFF TGTGCCAGCACGAGGGGGGCCAACAATGAGCAGTTCTTC
TRBD2 NA TRBJ2-7 TRBV2 13 CASRPAGAPEQYF TGTGCCAGCAGGCCAGCGGGAGCCCCCGAGCAGTACTTC
NA NA TRBJ2-7 TRBV7-9 13 CASSFWTTYEQYF TGTGCCAGCAGCTTTTGGACCACCTACGAGCAGTACTTC
TRBD1 NA TRBJ2-1 TRBV4-1 14 CASSTRDSYNEQFF TGCGCCAGCAGCACCCGGGACAGTTACAATGAGCAGTTCTTC
NA few TRBJ2-3 TRBV6-5 14 CASSYSRGTDTQYF TGTGCCAGCAGTTACTCGAGGGGGACAGATACGCAGTATTTT
NA NA TRBJ2-2 TRBV6-1 12 CASRSDGGELFF TGTGCCAGCAGATCGGACGGCGGGGAGCTGTTTTTT
TRBD1 NA TRBJ2-7 TRBV6-1 15 CASRLGTGGLREQYF TGTGCCAGCCGACTCGGGACAGGAGGTCTACGCGAGCAGTACTTC
TRBD1 NA TRBJ2-1 TRBV2 14 CASRTGWARNEQFF TGTGCCAGCAGGACAGGGTGGGCGCGGAATGAGCAGTTCTTC
TRBD2 NA TRBJ2-3 TRBV18 16 CASSLRLADSTDTQYF TGTGCCAGCTCACTAAGACTAGCAGATAGCACAGATACGCAGTATTTT
TRBD1 NA TRBJ1-5 TRBV28 14 CASRSGTANQPQHF TGTGCCAGCAGGTCCGGGACAGCCAATCAGCCCCAGCATTTT
TRBD1 NA TRBJ1-2 TRBV5-6 15 CASSEGQSFFYGYTF TGTGCCAGCAGCGAGGGACAGTCTTTCTTCTATGGCTACACCTTC
NA NA TRBJ2-2 TRBV5-1 13 CASSLGGAGELFF TGCGCCAGCAGCTTGGGGGGTGCCGGGGAGCTGTTTTTT
NA NA TRBJ2-2 TRBV5-1 15 CASSRDLLSTGELFF TGCGCCAGCAGCCGGGACTTGCTTTCTACCGGGGAGCTGTTTTTT
NA NA TRBJ1-1 TRBV10-1 13 CASSEGGNTEAFF TGCGCCAGCAGTGAAGGAGGGAACACTGAAGCTTTCTTT
NA NA TRBJ1-2 TRBV19 13 CASSPGLLAGYTF TGTGCCAGTAGTCCGGGACTTTTGGCTGGCTACACCTTC
TRBD2 NA TRBJ2-7 TRBV6-1 14 CASSVTSGTYEQYF TGTGCCAGCAGTGTGACTAGCGGGACGTACGAGCAGTACTTC
NA NA TRBJ1-1 TRBV10-3 13 CATKTGLNTEAFF TGTGCCACTAAGACAGGTCTGAACACTGAAGCTTTCTTT
TRBD1 NA TRBJ1-5 TRBV18 15 CASSRGTDSNQPQHF TGTGCCAGCTCCCGTGGGACAGATAGCAATCAGCCCCAGCATTTT
TRBD1 NA TRBJ2-7 TRBV7-2 15 CASSLVGTDPHEQYF TGTGCCAGCAGCCTGGTCGGGACAGATCCCCACGAGCAGTACTTC
NA few TRBJ1-5 TRBV9 15 CASSVDPNSNQPQHF TGTGCCAGCAGCGTAGATCCCAATAGCAATCAGCCCCAGCATTTT
NA NA TRBJ2-2 TRBV5-1 12 CASSRDTGELFF TGCGCCAGCAGCCGGGACACCGGGGAGCTGTTTTTT
NA once TRBJ1-5 TRBV15 15 CATSRSRAGNQPQHF TGTGCCACCAGCAGGTCACGGGCGGGCAATCAGCCCCAGCATTTT
TRBD2 NA TRBJ2-7 TRBV27 20 CASRARPGGLAGIGSYEQYF TGTGCCAGCAGAGCTCGACCCGGGGGACTAGCGGGAATCGGGTCCTACGAGCAGTACTTC
NA NA TRBJ1-1 TRBV11-2 15 CASSLIGGFRAEAFF TGTGCCAGCAGCTTGATAGGAGGTTTTCGGGCTGAAGCTTTCTTT
NA NA TRBJ2-3 TRBV5-1 15 CASSLDGPSTDTQYF TGCGCCAGCAGCTTGGACGGACCTAGCACAGATACGCAGTATTTT
NA NA TRBJ2-7 TRBV18 13 CASSPPSNSPQYF TGTGCCAGCTCACCGCCAAGCAACTCGCCGCAGTACTTC
NA once TRBJ2-6 TRBV5-4 19 CASSLGGRIDGSGANVLTF TGTGCCAGCAGCTTGGGGGGAAGGATCGACGGTTCTGGGGCCAACGTCCTGACTTTC
NA NA TRBJ1-1 TRBV6-4 13 CATAPQGGIGAFF TGTGCCACCGCCCCCCAAGGGGGTATCGGTGCTTTCTTT
TRBD1 NA TRBJ1-5 TRBV7-8 13 CASSLSGQVSQHF TGTGCCAGCAGCTTAAGTGGACAGGTATCCCAGCATTTT